One T cell receptor beta chain is described in this entry. Its target is not known. This specimen comes from a study of post-analysis software for immune sequencing data. Each TCR beta cDNA library carried unique molecular identifiers. Out of 1 to 10 million T cells, 470,000 or so cDNA molecules were generated. Using its own MiXCR run on the PCR reads, TCRdb lists one record per CDR3 protein. The sample lists approximately 160,000 distinct CDR3 sequences; roughly 30% were seen once. Germline V gene sequence: CDR1 DFQATT, CDR2 SNEGSKA (reference sequence). CDR3 length equals 19 residues. Trimming removed 6 bases from V and 4 bases from J, with 31 bases in between. Study-wide points: Four to six TRBV segments were more frequent in patients than controls; TRBV5-6, TRBV5-1 and TRBV20-1 belonged to this group.

The rearrangement links TRBV20-1 to TRBJ2-1, with D possibly matching TRBD1 (6 bases). Sequencing input: blood. This TCR came from a girl aged 10-17 years with multiple sclerosis. Here the CDR3 DNA reads TGCAGTGCCCACCCCCCGCCAAAGGGCCTAACAGGGCTTTACAATGAGCAGTTCTTC. Translated: CSAHPPPKGLTGLYNEQFF.